A selection of T cell receptor beta chains follows, all from one sample in a study of T cells after somatic rescue of genetic block. The protocol was immunoSEQ multiplex PCR, while the TCRdb copy is restricted to in-frame clones and leaves out a portion. The sample lists tens of thousands of clones, 85% to 90% seen once, with approximately 1.5% in the top ten. The sample taken for sequencing was peripheral blood mononuclear cells (PBMCs). The receptors originated from a woman aged 18-29 years. Both conserved end residues are part of each CDR3.

V: TRBV9; J: TRBJ2-1; CDR3: CASSGDPSASSYNEQFF
V: TRBV4-3; J: TRBJ2-7; CDR3: CASSPRTGFYEQYF
V: TRBV7-8; J: TRBJ2-7; CDR3: CASNNPGTRIYEQYF
V: TRBV6-1; J: TRBJ1-1; CDR3: CASSWDRVTEAFF
V: TRBV10-1; J: TRBJ2-7; CDR3: CASSVYGRICSEQYF
V: TRBV6-1; J: TRBJ2-2; CDR3: CASGRQGDTGELFF
V: TRBV4-1; J: TRBJ2-7; CDR3: CASSQDPGGEQYF
V: TRBV19; J: TRBJ1-1; CDR3: CASKNSENTEAFF
V: TRBV5-6; J: TRBJ2-7; CDR3: CASSPSEGPTYEQYF
V: TRBV6-5; J: .; CDR3: CASKRSGTYYEQYF
V: TRBV27; J: TRBJ2-5; CDR3: CASSLNRVWRETQYF